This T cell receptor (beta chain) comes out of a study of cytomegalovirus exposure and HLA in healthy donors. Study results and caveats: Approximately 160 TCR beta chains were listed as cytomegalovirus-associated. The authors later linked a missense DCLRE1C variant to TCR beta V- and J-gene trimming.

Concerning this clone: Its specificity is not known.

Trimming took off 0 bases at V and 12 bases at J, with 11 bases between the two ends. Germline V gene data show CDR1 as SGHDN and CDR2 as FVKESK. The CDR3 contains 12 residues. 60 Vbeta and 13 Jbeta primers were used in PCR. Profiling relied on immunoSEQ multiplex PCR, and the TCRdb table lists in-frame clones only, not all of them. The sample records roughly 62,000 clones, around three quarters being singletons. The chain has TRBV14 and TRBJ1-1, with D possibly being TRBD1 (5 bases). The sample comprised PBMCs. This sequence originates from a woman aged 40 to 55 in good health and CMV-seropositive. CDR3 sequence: CASSQDRVKTFF. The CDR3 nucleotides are TGTGCCAGCAGCCAAGACAGGGTAAAAACTTTCTTT.